This is a list of T cell receptor beta chains from one sample in a study of blood T cell repertoires in COVID-19. Clones were read by immunoSEQ multiplex PCR, and TCRdb kept only the in-frame ones, dropping some. The sample includes about 180,000 clones, 80% of them seen just once. Source material: PBMCs or T cells enriched from blood (not recorded which). The receptor set was obtained from a man between 60 and 75 years old who had been exposed to COVID-19. Each CDR3 is given with its conserved first and last residue. The order of the fields is J gene, D gene, clone size, V gene, CDR3 protein, CDR3 DNA. D genes are given only for firm matches. Clone sizes are given selectively: once, few, many, or a class where the clone is expanded.

J: TRBJ1-5
D: .
size: .
V: TRBV7-8
CDR3: CASSQVGGDQPQHF
DNA: TGTGCCAGCAGCCAGGTGGGGGGTGATCAGCCCCAGCATTTT

J: TRBJ2-7
D: TRBD2
size: .
V: TRBV12-3/TRBV12-4
CDR3: CASSSGLVSEQYF
DNA: TGTGCCAGCAGCTCCGGACTAGTCAGCGAGCAGTACTTC

J: TRBJ2-3
D: TRBD2
size: few
V: TRBV30
CDR3: CAWTPSGGTTDTQYF
DNA: TGTGCCTGGACCCCCTCGGGAGGGACGACAGATACGCAGTATTTT

J: TRBJ1-4
D: TRBD1
size: .
V: TRBV5-8
CDR3: CASSLGQGRNEKLFF
DNA: TGTGCCAGCAGCTTGGGACAGGGACGTAATGAAAAACTGTTTTTT

J: TRBJ2-5
D: TRBD2
size: once
V: TRBV5-1
CDR3: CASSPGGSGRFQETQYF
DNA: TGCGCCAGCAGCCCCGGTGGTAGCGGGAGATTCCAAGAGACCCAGTACTTC

J: TRBJ1-5
D: .
size: .
V: TRBV6-5
CDR3: CASSPGAYNQPQHF
DNA: TGTGCCAGCAGCCCAGGGGCCTACAATCAGCCCCAGCATTTT

J: TRBJ2-2
D: .
size: once
V: TRBV24-1
CDR3: CATSVPGQLNTGELFF
DNA: TGTGCCACCAGTGTACCGGGACAACTGAACACCGGGGAGCTGTTTTTT

J: TRBJ2-1
D: TRBD2
size: .
V: TRBV3-1/TRBV3-2
CDR3: CASSHPSGTRNEQFF
DNA: TGTGCCAGCAGCCACCCCAGCGGGACCCGGAATGAGCAGTTCTTC

J: TRBJ2-4
D: .
size: .
V: TRBV11-2
CDR3: CASSLIADLAKNIQYF
DNA: TGTGCCAGCAGCTTAATAGCTGATTTAGCCAAAAACATTCAGTACTTC

J: TRBJ1-5
D: .
size: .
V: TRBV5-1
CDR3: CASSPGGYSNQPQHF
DNA: TGCGCCAGCAGCCCGGGAGGGTATAGCAATCAGCCCCAGCATTTT

J: TRBJ2-7
D: .
size: .
V: TRBV9
CDR3: CASSVGQGFGEQYF
DNA: TGTGCCAGCAGCGTAGGGCAGGGGTTCGGAGAGCAGTACTTC

J: TRBJ1-1
D: .
size: .
V: TRBV11-3
CDR3: CASSETGPTEAFF
DNA: TGTGCCAGCAGCGAAACAGGGCCCACTGAAGCTTTCTTT

J: TRBJ1-6
D: .
size: few
V: TRBV30
CDR3: CASFREGSPLHF
DNA: TGTGCCTCTTTCCGGGAAGGTTCACCCCTCCACTTT